The next 21 T cell receptor beta chains were all read from a single sample in a study of T and B cells in COVID-19 patients. TRB rearrangements were amplified by multiplex PCR with BIOMED2 TRB-A/B primers. TCRdb used MiXCR to reprocess the multiplex PCR reads, holding one entry per CDR3 protein. Here the sample spans 750 to 1,000 distinct CDR3 sequences, roughly 31% being singletons. TRB was amplified from around 250-500 ng of blood genomic DNA. Sequencing was performed on blood. Source of these receptors: a human donor with active COVID-19.

This clonotype qualifies as large. The chain links TRBV5-6 to TRBJ2-1, with 15 bases aligning to TRBD2. CDR3 length equals 15 residues. CDR1 is SGHDT and CDR2 is YYEEEE in the germline V gene. The V segment lost 4 bases and the J segment 8 bases; nucleotides outside the gene matches: 4. CDR3 sequence reads: CASSPGLAGGYEQFF. The CDR3 bases are TGTGCCAGCAGCCCGGGACTAGCGGGAGGCTATGAGCAGTTCTTC.

In this sample, this clonotype is large. This chain joins TRBV19 and TRBJ1-5, with a possible D match to TRBD1 (6 bases). V was cut by 0 bases and J by 6 bases, with 18 bases left in between. The length of the CDR3 is 17 residues. CDR1 and CDR2 (germline): LNHDA, SQIVND (reference sequence). The CDR3 coding sequence is TGTGCCAGTAGTATAGATCAGGCCAGGGGAGGCAGTCAGCCCCAGCATTTT. It encodes CASSIDQARGGSQPQHF.

This clonotype qualifies as medium-sized. The CDR3 sequence: CASSPGQRGEETQYF. CDR3 sequence (DNA): TGTGCCAGCAGCCCAGGGCAGCGGGGGGAAGAGACCCAGTACTTC. J is TRBJ2-5 and V is TRBV4-2; the match to TRBD2 covers 9 bases. Trimming at V came to 4 bases and at J to 3 bases, leaving 6 bases not matched to a gene. Germline V gene sequence: CDR1 LGHNA, CDR2 YNFKEQ. This CDR3 comprises 15 residues.

This clonotype rates as medium-sized. DNA for the CDR3: TGTGCCAGCAGCTGGGGGCTAGCGAGCGACGAGCAGTACTTC. Translated, it gives CASSWGLASDEQYF. The chain uses TRBV7-2 and TRBJ2-7; D may be TRBD1 or TRBD2 (6 bases each). Looked up from germline, CDR1 is SGHTA and CDR2 is FQGNSA. The CDR3 runs 14 residues. V was cut by 4 bases and J by 5 bases, with 15 bases left in between.

In its sample, this clonotype was seen once. The final CDR3 position lacks the conserved phenylalanine or tryptophan, pointing to a likely read error. It is unclear where the CDR3 begins or ends on the DNA, so no DNA is shown, and the CDR3 is as TCRdb lists it. This chain connects TRBV5-5 to TRBJ2-7. Germline CDR1 SGHKS, CDR2 YYEKEE (reference sequence). Both ends counted, the CDR3 spans 9 residues. The CDR3 region is CASRLGLAG.

This chain links TRBV6-5 with TRBJ2-3; 15 bases are a match to TRBD2. From germline, CDR1 is MNHEY and CDR2 SVGAGI. This CDR3 has 17 amino acids. V dropped 6 bases and J dropped 3; count of bases not matched to a gene: 7. CDR3 nucleotides: TGTGCCAGCAGCTCTCGGACTAGCGGGAGGGCAACAGATACGCAGTATTTT. It is translated as CASSSRTSGRATDTQYF.

This clonotype is judged medium-sized. V is TRBV20-1 and J is TRBJ2-1; D possibly uses TRBD1 or TRBD2 (5 bases each). This CDR3 is built from 13 residues. Trimming pared 3 bases from V and 5 bases from J, leaving 11 bases between. Germline CDR1 is DFQATT and CDR2 is SNEGSKA (reference sequence). CDR3 sequence: CSASGTSHNEQFF. The CDR3 nucleotides read TGCAGTGCTAGTGGGACCAGTCACAATGAGCAGTTCTTC.

In regard to this clonotype: The germline gene is not matched at one end of the junction; a read error may be the cause. This chain links TRBV7-2 with TRBJ2-7; no reliable D call. The CDR3 totals 12 residues. Germline assignment: CDR1 SGHTA and CDR2 FQGNSA. The CDR3 DNA follows: TGTGCCAGCAGCCCAGACTCCTACGAGCTGTACTTC. Translated, it gives CASSPDSYELYF.

The gene calls are TRBV11-1 and TRBJ2-3, with 11 positions matching TRBD2. This CDR3 region has 18 residues. Germline values: CDR1 SGHAT, CDR2 FQDESV (reference sequence). V was clipped by 5 bases and J by 4 bases; unmatched bases: 14. The CDR3 protein is CASSNPQTSGEAPDTQYF. For the CDR3, the DNA is TGTGCCAGCAGCAACCCACAGACTAGCGGGGAGGCTCCAGATACGCAGTATTTT.

This clonotype is large in the sample. The rearrangement links TRBV13 to TRBJ2-5, with TRBD2 identical over 7 bases. Germline V gene data show CDR1 as PRHDT and CDR2 as FYEKMQ (reference sequence). V lost 1 base and J lost 4; bases outside the gene matches: 3. This CDR3 region has 14 residues. The DNA for the CDR3 is TGTGCCAGCAGCTTAGAAGGGGAGGGAGAGACCCAGTACTTC. The encoded protein is CASSLEGEGETQYF.

The V call is TRBV7-6, the J call TRBJ2-1, with D possibly being TRBD2 (5 bases). CDR1 is SGHVS, CDR2 FNYEAQ, per germline. The CDR3 has 15 residues. Trimming shortened V by 1 base and J by 2 bases, and 9 bases separated the two germline ends. The CDR3 is CASSLGAGPYNEQFF. CDR3 sequence (DNA): TGTGCCAGCAGCTTAGGGGCGGGTCCCTACAATGAGCAGTTCTTC.

By share, this clonotype ranks as medium-sized. V is TRBV18 and J is TRBJ2-7, with TRBD2 matching over 9 bases. V shed 3 bases and J 3 bases; nucleotides not matched to a gene: 9. CDR3 length equals 16 residues. From germline, CDR1 is KGHSH and CDR2 LQKENI. The CDR3 region has the DNA TGTGCCAGCTCACCTTTAGGAGCGGGGGGCTTCTACGAGCAGTACTTC. Protein: CASSPLGAGGFYEQYF.

By share, this clonotype ranks as medium-sized. The V gene is TRBV7-6, the J gene TRBJ2-5; 7 bases are shared with TRBD2. V dropped 7 bases and J dropped 4; count of bases not matched to a gene: 6. Germline V gives CDR1 SGHVS, CDR2 FNYEAQ. CDR3 length equals 13 residues. CDR3 sequence (DNA): TGTGCCAGCAACCCCTGGGGGGGAGAGACCCAGTACTTC. Amino acid sequence: CASNPWGGETQYF.

By proportion, this clonotype is large (0.1 to 1%). The chain couples TRBV19 to TRBJ1-1; no clear D. Germline V gives CDR1 LNHDA, CDR2 SQIVND (reference sequence). There are 12 residues in the CDR3. V dropped 3 bases and J dropped 4 bases, with 6 bases sitting between them. The CDR3 sequence is CASSMGSTEAFF. The CDR3 bases are TGTGCCAGTAGTATGGGCAGCACTGAAGCTTTCTTT.

The chain carries TRBV6-5 and TRBJ1-2; TRBD1 matches at 7 bases. Germline V lookup: CDR1 MNHEY, CDR2 SVGAGI. J gave up 10 bases and V 3 bases, and 11 bases lay outside the gene matches. This CDR3 is built from 14 residues. CDR3 residues: CASSYQGGNYNYTF. The CDR3 DNA reads as TGTGCCAGCAGTTATCAAGGGGGCAACTATAACTACACCTTC.

This clonotype qualifies as large. The chain has TRBV6-1 and TRBJ2-1; D assignment may be TRBD1 or TRBD2 (6 bases each). The CDR3 totals 15 residues. V lost 7 bases, J lost 7 bases, and 20 bases lay in between. CDR1 is MNHNS, CDR2 SASEGT, per germline. The CDR3 spells CASNPAYGGRNEQFF. The CDR3 region has the DNA TGTGCCAGCAATCCTGCCTATGGGGGGCGAAATGAGCAGTTCTTC.

This clonotype is classed as medium-sized. Here the CDR3 DNA reads TGTGCCAGCAGCCCCAGACTAGCGGCTCAGTCAGATACGCAGTATTTT. Translated, it gives CASSPRLAAQSDTQYF. The chain joins TRBV7-6 to TRBJ2-3; TRBD2 matches 9 bases. Looked up from germline, CDR1 is SGHVS and CDR2 is FNYEAQ. CDR3 length: 16 residues. Losses at the gene ends were 5 bases for V and 4 bases for J; bases not matched to a gene: 10.

The CDR3 spells CVSSYLKSLTDTQYF. The CDR3 bases are TGTGTTAGCAGTTACCTGAAGAGTCTGACAGATACGCAGTATTTT. The genes are TRBV6-2 or TRBV6-3 and TRBJ2-3; D uncertain. The CDR3 runs 15 residues. Germline CDR1 reads MNHEY; CDR2 reads SVGEGT.

By share, this clonotype ranks as medium-sized (0.01 to 0.1%). The chain carries TRBV6-1 and TRBJ1-5; D gene unclear. Between the trimmed V and J ends, which lost 0 bases and 3 bases, there was a span of 9 bases. CDR3 size: 15 residues. CDR1 and CDR2 from the germline V gene are MNHNS and SASEGT. The CDR3 nucleotides are TGTGCCAGCAGTGAAGCGGGAGGCCCCAATCAGCCCCAGCATTTT. Translation: CASSEAGGPNQPQHF.

Relative to its sample, this clonotype is medium-sized. The J gene is TRBJ1-1, the V gene TRBV13; a weak D match, TRBD1 (6 bases). CDR1 is PRHDT, CDR2 FYEKMQ, per germline (reference sequence). The CDR3 consists of 15 residues. V lost 1 base and J 1 base, leaving 10 bases between the germline ends. CDR3 amino acids: CASSLEGGGNTEAFF. Here the CDR3 DNA reads TGTGCCAGCAGCTTAGAGGGGGGGGGGAACACTGAAGCTTTCTTT.

This clonotype is termed large. The rearrangement uses TRBV29-1 and TRBJ1-1; D unresolved. CDR1 is SQVTM and CDR2 is ANQGSEA in the germline V gene. The length of the CDR3 is 12 residues. Trimming took 1 base from V and 5 from J, leaving 8 bases between them. The CDR3 bases are TGCAGCGTTGAAGCCGGGGAAACTGAAGCTTTCTTT. It is translated as CSVEAGETEAFF.